Below, 5 T cell receptor beta chains from the same sample are listed, as sequenced in a study of regulatory T cells in long-lasting Graves disease. Relying on iRepertoire HTBI primers and Arm-PCR of CDR3 regions, the team built TCR beta libraries. TCRdb itself ran the multiplex PCR reads through MiXCR, one entry per CDR3 protein. The sample consists of some 440,000 distinct CDR3 sequences, under 25% of them appearing once. Time point given: persistent/refractory GD, antithyroid drugs over 5 years with positive TRAb. Isolated PBMC RNA provided the starting material for the TCR library. Sequencing was performed on peripheral blood mononuclear cells (PBMCs), taken when the disease was refractory, from a patient treated with antithyroid drugs. Source of these receptors: a female donor with Graves disease.

The gene calls are TRBV9 and TRBJ1-1, with D maybe TRBD1 (5 bases). Germline V gives CDR1 SGDLS, CDR2 YYNGEE. CDR3 length: 13 amino acids. Trimming cost V 3 bases and J 1 base, with 7 bases left between them. CDR3 nucleotide sequence: TGTGCCAGCAGCGGGGGCCCGAACACTGAAGCTTTCTTT. It specifies CASSGGPNTEAFF.

In its sample, this clonotype was seen a few times. The CDR3 sequence is CSARRIRSQETQYF. CDR3 nucleotide sequence: TGCAGTGCTAGGAGGATCAGGTCCCAAGAGACCCAGTACTTC. J is TRBJ2-5 and V is TRBV20-1; no clear D. Germline assignment: CDR1 DFQATT and CDR2 SNEGSKA (reference sequence). CDR3 size: 14 residues. Trimming took off 3 bases at V and 1 base at J, with 12 bases between the two ends.

This clonotype showed up many times. The V gene is TRBV28, the J gene TRBJ1-5; D ambiguous. The CDR3 is 14 residues long. V was trimmed by 6 bases and J by 5 bases, leaving 14 bases between them. Germline V gives CDR1 MDHEN, CDR2 SYDVKM. The chain's CDR3 is CASREGYFYQPQHF. The CDR3 DNA is TGTGCCAGCAGGGAGGGTTACTTTTATCAGCCCCAGCATTTT.

This clonotype occurred once. The junction does not match germline at one end; this may be a read error. The V and J genes are TRBV5-5 and TRBJ1-4; possible D gene TRBD1, 5 bases. Germline assignment: CDR1 SGHKS and CDR2 YYEKEE (reference sequence). The CDR3 consists of 14 residues. CDR3 sequence: CASSLVQGDEKPFF. CDR3 DNA sequence: TGTGCCAGCAGCTTGGTCCAGGGAGATGAAAAACCGTTTTTT.

In this sample, this clonotype turned up many times. The chain joins TRBV6-1 to TRBJ2-5; 7 bases align to TRBD1. CDR1 and CDR2 (germline): MNHNS, SASEGT. V trimming: 6 bases; J trimming: 4 bases; junction bases outside the gene matches: 8. CDR3 length: 14 amino acids. CDR3: CASRIDRVIETQYF. The CDR3 DNA follows: TGTGCCAGCAGGATCGACAGGGTCATAGAGACCCAGTACTTC.